This T cell receptor (beta chain) was found in a study of shared clonotypes between healthy human individuals. Repertoires were generated with immunoSEQ multiplex PCR, while TCRdb's copy carries only in-frame clones and drops some. Of just over 2,000,000 clones listed, roughly 95% are singletons. This sequence was found in a man younger than 35 in good health. The specimen was naive CD4+ T cells sorted from blood. Subset specified: CD45RA+ positively selected.

The CDR3, as DNA: TGTGCCAGCAGCTTAACAGGGGGGCACGGGGAGCTGTTTTTT. Residues: CASSLTGGHGELFF. The chain joins TRBV7-9 to TRBJ2-2; TRBD1 matches 8 bases. The germline V gene encodes CDR1 SEHNR and CDR2 FQNEAQ (reference sequence). CDR3 length: 14 residues. Losses at the gene ends were 2 bases for V and 7 bases for J; bases not matched to a gene: 3.